This T cell receptor (beta chain) appears in the sequencing data of a study of blood T cell repertoires in COVID-19 (dated by TCRdb to 2018 to 2021). Regarding the research as a whole: The collaborator samples originated in the United States, Italy and Spain and spanned the acute and convalescent phases of COVID-19. The repertoires were released in a freely available public database intended as a resource for research on the immune response to SARS-CoV-2. The samples were drawn from two sources: the first 160 participants of the ongoing ImmuneRACE study, and 1,254 subjects contributed by 6 global collaborators. A de-identified subject ID, COVID-19 status, age in years and sex were almost always included in the sample metadata. The prospective study material was composed of cDNA or gDNA derived from T cells, B-cell-depleted T cells, or PBMCs. Where available, HLA class I and class II types were taken from metadata supplied by the sample provider and were not determined by assay-based typing. The dataset comprised deeply sampled blood TCRbeta repertoires from subjects exposed to, actively infected with, or recovered from COVID-19. Overall study outcomes, separate from this receptor: The quantity of clinical and demographic metadata differed by source and by participant and was supplied without curation.

As to this clone: This clone's antigen is unknown. One base away there is no much larger clone; base qualities are not given.

For this chain, trimming is 6 bases at the V end and 6 bases at the J end, and the number of junction bases without a gene match is 15. CDR1 and CDR2 are read off the germline V gene as SGHTA and FQGNSA. The CDR3 numbers 16 residues from cysteine through phenylalanine. The only DNA kept is the CDR3, 48 bases in frame from the first base. TCRbeta CDR3 regions were amplified from genomic DNA by means of the immunoSEQ Assay, a bias-controlled multiplex PCR. In the source study's methods: Within the assay, amplification of reference gene primers was used to estimate how many nucleated cells each sample contained. To quantify the absolute abundance of each unique TCRbeta CDR3 rearrangement, sequence reads were collapsed and filtered. For each sample, productive Simpson clonality was calculated as the square root of Simpson's diversity index across productive rearrangements. What TCRdb holds here is the immuneACCESS table cut down to in-frame rearrangements. Part of the clones is not present; checked against another copy, under half of the missing clones reflect an unresolved V gene, and the others are unexplained. V and J calls and clone size are those listed in that table; D and trimming were worked out from the DNA. Here the sample has 200,000 to 300,000 clones; approximately 86% occur a single time. In total, the top ten clones hold roughly 5.5% of the sample.

Collaborating institutions collected whole blood in K2EDTA tubes following their own protocols. For TCRbeta analysis, collaborator samples were shipped as frozen whole blood, as isolated PBMCs, or as DNA extracted from either sample type. The receptor's source is a human donor in a cohort sampled during active COVID-19. Sequencing input: peripheral blood. The chain is encoded by TRBV7-2 joined to TRBJ1-2; 8 bases in the junction line up with TRBD1. The CDR3 has the sequence CASSLPGQATINGYTF. The DNA sequence is TGTGCCAGCAGTTTACCGGGACAGGCGACGATTAATGGCTACACCTTC. The variable domain in full, with residues beyond the CDR3 obtained from the reference TRBV7-2 and TRBJ1-2 genes, is GAGVSQSPSNKVTEKGKDVELRCDPISGHTALYWYRQSLGQGLEFLIYFQGNSAPDKSGLPSDRFSAERTGGSVSTLTIQRTQQEDSAVYLCASSLPGQATINGYTFGSGTRLTVV.